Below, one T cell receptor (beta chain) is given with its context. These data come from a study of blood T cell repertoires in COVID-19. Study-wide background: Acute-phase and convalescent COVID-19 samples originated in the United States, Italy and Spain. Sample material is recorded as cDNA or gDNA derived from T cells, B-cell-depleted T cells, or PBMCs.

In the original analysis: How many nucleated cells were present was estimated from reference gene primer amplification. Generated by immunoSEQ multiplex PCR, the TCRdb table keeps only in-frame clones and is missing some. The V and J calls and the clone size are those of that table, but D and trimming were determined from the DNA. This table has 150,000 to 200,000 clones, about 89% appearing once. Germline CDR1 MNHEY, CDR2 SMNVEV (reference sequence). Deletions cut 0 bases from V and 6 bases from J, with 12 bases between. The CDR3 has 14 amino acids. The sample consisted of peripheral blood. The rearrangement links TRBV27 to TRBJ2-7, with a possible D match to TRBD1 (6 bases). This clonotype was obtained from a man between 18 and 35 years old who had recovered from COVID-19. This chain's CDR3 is CASSLSYRDGEQYF. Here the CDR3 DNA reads TGTGCCAGCAGTTTATCTTACAGGGATGGCGAGCAGTACTTC.